Below are 12 T cell receptor beta chains sequenced from a single sample in a study of blood T cell repertoires in COVID-19. Assay: immunoSEQ multiplex PCR; the TCRdb copy retains only in-frame clones and omits some. The sample lists tens of thousands of clones; 85% to 95% were seen once. Material for sequencing was peripheral blood. These receptors were collected from a human donor in a cohort sampled during active COVID-19.

The V call is TRBV10-3, the J call TRBJ1-2; 8 bases line up with TRBD1. In germline, CDR1 is ENHRY, CDR2 SYGVKD. With V trimmed by 0 bases and J by 8 bases, 5 bases remained unmatched. This CDR3 is 14 amino acids long. CDR3 amino acids: CAISESGQATGYTF. The CDR3 nucleotides are TGTGCCATCAGTGAGTCGGGACAGGCGACAGGCTACACCTTC.

The chain carries TRBV4-2 and TRBJ2-1, with TRBD1 as a possible D gene (6 bases). Trimming pared 1 base from V and 3 bases from J, leaving 19 bases between. CDR3 size: 18 residues. Germline V lookup: CDR1 LGHNA, CDR2 YNFKEQ. In DNA form, the CDR3 reads TGTGCCAGCAGCCAAGGCGCGCAGGGGCCAGGGAGCTACAATGAGCAGTTCTTC. It is translated as CASSQGAQGPGSYNEQFF.

The CDR3 sequence is CASSVGASGGDTQYF. The CDR3 coding sequence is TGTGCCAGCAGCGTAGGGGCTAGCGGAGGAGATACGCAGTATTTT. The genes are TRBV9 and TRBJ2-3, with 7 bases matching TRBD2. Germline loops: CDR1 SGDLS, CDR2 YYNGEE. V dropped 0 bases and J dropped 5; count of bases not matched to a gene: 6. CDR3 length: 15 residues.

This clone was detected a few times. The V call is TRBV5-1, the J call TRBJ2-7; TRBD1 matches at 9 bases. The CDR3 is 13 amino acids. CDR1 is SGHRS, CDR2 YFSETQ, per germline. V lost 6 bases and J lost 5; bases outside the gene matches: 6. The CDR3 reads CASMGTGSHEQYF. The CDR3 DNA sequence: TGCGCCAGCATGGGGACAGGGAGCCACGAGCAGTACTTC.

V usage is TRBV18 and J usage is TRBJ2-1, with 14 nucleotides matching TRBD2. The CDR3 has 17 amino acids. The germline V gene has CDR1 KGHSH and CDR2 LQKENI. The ends lost 3 bases at V and 10 bases at J; junction bases unmatched: 11. CDR3: CASSPNRLAGGSGEQFF. CDR3 DNA: TGTGCCAGCTCACCTAACCGACTAGCGGGGGGGAGCGGAGAGCAGTTCTTC. The full variable domain, rest sourced from reference TRBV18 and TRBJ2-1, is NAGVMQNPRHLVRRRGQEARLRCSPMKGHSHVYWYRQLPEEGLKFMVYLQKENIIDESGMPKERFSAEFPKEGPSILRIQQVVRGDSAAYFCASSPNRLAGGSGEQFFGPGTRLTVL.

The CDR3 DNA reads TGTGCCAGCAGCTTACCTGGACAGGGGCGGGAGACCCAGTACTTC. Protein sequence: CASSLPGQGRETQYF. The gene calls are TRBV7-2 and TRBJ2-5, with 9 bases lining up with TRBD1. This CDR3 is 15 amino acids long. J was trimmed by 5 bases and V by 2 bases; bases with no gene match: 6. Per the germline V gene, CDR1 is SGHTA and CDR2 is FQGNSA.

This chain links TRBV7-2 with TRBJ1-3; D uncertain. Trimming took 5 bases from V and 0 from J, leaving 5 bases between them. Germline CDR1 is SGHTA and CDR2 is FQGNSA. The CDR3 is 13 amino acids. CDR3 DNA: TGTGCCAGCAGCACGGGCTCTGGAAACACCATATATTTT. This gives the protein CASSTGSGNTIYF.

This sequence joins TRBV18 and TRBJ1-4; 7 bases are shared with TRBD1. The last part of the DNA fits TRBJ2-2 better; the J call may be wrong. This CDR3 contains 17 residues. Germline values: CDR1 KGHSH, CDR2 LQKENI. The CDR3 DNA is TGTGCCAGCTCACCGGAGACAGGGACAGATCCAACCGGGGAGCTGTTTTTT. This encodes CASSPETGTDPTGELFF.

V is TRBV15 and J is TRBJ1-4; possible D gene TRBD1, 6 bases. CDR1 and CDR2 from the germline V gene are LNHNV and YYDKDF (reference sequence). Trimming took 1 base from V and 6 from J, leaving 6 bases between them. The CDR3 extends over 13 amino acids. The CDR3 protein is CATSRGTDEKLFF. Written as DNA, the CDR3 is TGTGCCACCAGCAGAGGGACAGATGAAAAACTGTTTTTT.

V is TRBV19 and J is TRBJ1-5, with D perhaps TRBD1 (6 bases). CDR3 length: 14 amino acids. Per the germline V gene, CDR1 is LNHDA and CDR2 is SQIVND (reference sequence). The V and J ends lost 3 bases and 6 bases respectively, with 12 bases between them. The CDR3 sequence is CASSIMTGGQPQHF. The CDR3 DNA sequence: TGTGCCAGTAGTATTATGACAGGCGGTCAGCCCCAGCATTTT.

The chain recombines TRBV7-9 with TRBJ1-1; weak D call: TRBD1 (5 bases). Germline CDR1 reads SEHNR; CDR2 reads FQNEAQ (reference sequence). This CDR3 spans 12 amino acids. V was clipped by 2 bases and J by 11 bases, with 12 bases between them. The CDR3 sequence: CASSLQGHGAFF. CDR3 sequence (DNA): TGTGCCAGCAGCTTACAAGGACACGGGGCTTTCTTT.

The rearrangement joins TRBV7-9 to TRBJ2-1; TRBD2 is a possible D gene (6 bases). This CDR3 region has 15 residues. Trimming pared 1 base from V and 5 bases from J, leaving 12 bases between. Germline CDR1 SEHNR, CDR2 FQNEAQ (reference sequence). CDR3 nucleotide sequence: TGTGCCAGCAGCTTAGGCGGGGCACTCAACAATGAGCAGTTCTTC. Translation gives CASSLGGALNNEQFF.